The 5 T cell receptor beta chains below come from one sample, sequenced in a study of radiation and T cells in renal cell carcinoma. Data came from immunoSEQ multiplex PCR; TCRdb stores just in-frame clones and leaves some out. The sample includes 100,000 to 150,000 clones, 88% of them seen just once. The time point: blood 2 weeks post-SBRT. Specified treatment: 15 Gy SBRT to primary tumor, nephrectomy 4 weeks later. Sequenced material: blood, taken from a patient whose treatment included radiotherapy and nephrectomy. Source of these receptors: an older woman with renal cell carcinoma.

This chain connects TRBV9 to TRBJ2-1; 7 bases fit TRBD2. This CDR3 spans 15 amino acids. Trimming removed 4 bases from V and 8 bases from J; junction bases left unmatched: 12. Germline CDR1 and CDR2: SGDLS and YYNGEE. The CDR3 reads CASSHPVSGKHEQFF. In nucleotides, the CDR3 is TGTGCCAGCAGCCACCCTGTGAGCGGGAAGCATGAGCAGTTCTTC. The full variable domain, with the rest looked up from reference TRBV9 and TRBJ2-1, is DSGVTQTPKHLITATGQRVTLRCSPRSGDLSVYWYQQSLDQGLQFLIQYYNGEERAKGNILERFSAQQFPDLHSELNLSSLELGDSALYFCASSHPVSGKHEQFFGPGTRLTVL.

The chain couples TRBV4-1 to TRBJ1-5; D ambiguous. V shed 1 base and J shed 1 base, with 8 bases lying between them. CDR3 length: 15 residues. Germline CDR1 is MGHRA and CDR2 is YSYEKL. The CDR3 loop is CASSQVDLSNQPQHF. The CDR3 DNA sequence: TGCGCCAGCAGCCAAGTTGATCTGAGCAATCAGCCCCAGCATTTT.

The chain employs TRBV19 and TRBJ2-6; D may be TRBD2 (5 bases). Trimming stripped 7 bases from V and 0 bases from J, with 16 bases between. The CDR3 runs to 17 residues. Germline values: CDR1 LNHDA, CDR2 SQIVND (reference sequence). The CDR3 is CASTDIPGDSGANVLTF. The CDR3 DNA reads TGTGCCAGTACCGACATACCCGGGGACTCTGGGGCCAACGTCCTGACTTTC.

V gene TRBV7-2 combines with J gene TRBJ2-7; the D call may be TRBD1 or TRBD2 (5 bases each). CDR1 and CDR2 (germline): SGHTA, FQGNSA. The ends were cut back, 4 bases at V and 1 base at J, with 8 bases in the middle. The CDR3 extends over 13 amino acids. The CDR3 loop reads CASSWDGSYEQYF. The CDR3 bases are TGTGCCAGCAGCTGGGACGGATCCTACGAGCAGTACTTC.

The DNA for the CDR3 is TGTGCCAGCAGCTTAGATGCAGGGTACAATGAGCAGTTCTTC. Its translation is CASSLDAGYNEQFF. The chain has TRBV7-2 and TRBJ2-1, with D possibly TRBD1 on 5 matching bases. The germline CDR1 and CDR2 sequences are SGHTA and FQGNSA. Trimming shortened V by 1 base and J by 4 bases, and 8 bases separated the two germline ends. This CDR3 is built from 14 residues.